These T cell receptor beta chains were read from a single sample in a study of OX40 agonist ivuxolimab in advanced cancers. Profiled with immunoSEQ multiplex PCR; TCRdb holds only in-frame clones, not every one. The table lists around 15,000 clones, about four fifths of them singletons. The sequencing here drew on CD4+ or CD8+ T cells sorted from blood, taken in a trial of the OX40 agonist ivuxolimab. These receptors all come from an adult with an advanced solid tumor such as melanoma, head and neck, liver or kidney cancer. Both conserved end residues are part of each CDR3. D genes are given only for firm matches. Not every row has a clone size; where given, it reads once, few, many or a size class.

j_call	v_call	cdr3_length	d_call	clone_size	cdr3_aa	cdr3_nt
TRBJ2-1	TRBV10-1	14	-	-	CASSVSSEYNEQFF	TGCGCCAGCAGTGTGTCTAGCGAGTACAATGAGCAGTTCTTC
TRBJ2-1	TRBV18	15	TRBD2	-	CASSQGLAGVDEQFF	TGTGCCAGCTCACAGGGACTAGCGGGAGTAGATGAGCAGTTCTTC
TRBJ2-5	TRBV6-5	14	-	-	CASSTNYGYETQYF	TGTGCCAGCAGTACGAATTATGGGTACGAGACCCAGTACTTC
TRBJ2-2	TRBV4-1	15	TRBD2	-	CATGVGGGNTGELFF	TGCGCCACCGGGGTGGGCGGGGGTAACACCGGGGAGCTGTTTTTT
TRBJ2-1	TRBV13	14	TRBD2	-	CASSLGASGGAGFF	TGTGCCAGCAGCTTAGGGGCTAGCGGGGGGGCAGGGTTCTTC
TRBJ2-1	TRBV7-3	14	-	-	CASSLEDVWNEQFF	TGTGCCAGCAGCTTAGAGGACGTATGGAATGAGCAGTTCTTC
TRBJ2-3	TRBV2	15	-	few	CASSVASTPTDTQYF	TGTGCCAGCAGTGTGGCGTCAACCCCCACAGATACGCAGTATTTT
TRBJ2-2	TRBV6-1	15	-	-	CASSEVASNTGELFF	TGTGCCAGCAGTGAAGTGGCAAGCAACACCGGGGAGCTGTTTTTT
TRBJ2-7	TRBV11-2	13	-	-	CASSLDVTYEQYF	TGTGCCAGCAGCTTGGACGTTACCTACGAGCAGTACTTC
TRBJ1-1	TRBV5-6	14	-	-	CASSLANMNTEAFF	TGTGCCAGCAGCTTGGCCAACATGAACACTGAAGCTTTCTTT
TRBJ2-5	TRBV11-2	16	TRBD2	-	CASSLTSGRYQETQYF	TGTGCCAGCAGCTTGACTAGCGGGCGGTACCAAGAGACCCAGTACTTC
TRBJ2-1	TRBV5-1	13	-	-	CASTESSYNEQFF	TGCGCCAGCACGGAGTCTTCCTACAATGAGCAGTTCTTC
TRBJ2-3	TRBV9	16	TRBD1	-	CASSVWTGEKTDTQYF	TGTGCCAGCAGCGTTTGGACAGGGGAAAAAACAGATACGCAGTATTTT
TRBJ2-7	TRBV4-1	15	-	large	CASSQGLVGVHEQYF	TGCGCCAGCAGCCAAGGACTAGTCGGGGTCCACGAGCAGTACTTC
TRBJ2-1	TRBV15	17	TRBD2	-	CATSRTILAGTYNEQFF	TGTGCCACCAGCAGAACCATATTAGCGGGGACTTACAATGAGCAGTTCTTC
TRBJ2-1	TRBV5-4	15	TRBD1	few	CASSLGQGIYNEQFF	TGTGCCAGCAGCTTGGGACAGGGGATTTACAATGAGCAGTTCTTC
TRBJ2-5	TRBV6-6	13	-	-	CASTSGIQETQYF	TGTGCCAGCACATCTGGGATCCAAGAGACCCAGTACTTC
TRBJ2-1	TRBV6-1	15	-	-	CASSGVAESYNEQFF	TGTGCCAGCAGTGGGGTAGCGGAATCCTACAATGAGCAGTTCTTC
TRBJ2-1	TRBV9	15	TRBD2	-	CASSSFSGREDEQFF	TGTGCCAGCAGCTCCTTTAGCGGGAGGGAGGATGAGCAGTTCTTC
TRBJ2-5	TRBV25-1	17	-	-	CASSEATGTAFGETQYF	TGTGCCAGCAGTGAGGCGACCGGGACCGCCTTTGGCGAGACCCAGTACTTC
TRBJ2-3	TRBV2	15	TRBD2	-	CASSDLAGGRDTQYF	TGTGCCAGCAGTGATCTGGCGGGGGGGCGGGATACGCAGTATTTT
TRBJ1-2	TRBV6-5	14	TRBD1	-	CASSPTKGAEGYTF	TGTGCCAGCAGCCCAACGAAGGGGGCTGAGGGCTACACCTTC
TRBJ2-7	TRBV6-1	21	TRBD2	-	CASSEWGQTSWTSGGLYEQYF	TGTGCCAGCAGTGAATGGGGACAGACATCCTGGACTAGCGGGGGCCTCTACGAGCAGTACTTC
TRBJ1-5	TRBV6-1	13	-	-	CASIGGPSNAQHF	TGTGCCAGCATCGGCGGGCCTAGCAATGCCCAGCATTTT
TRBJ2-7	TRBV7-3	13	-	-	CASSLDRTYEQYF	TGTGCCAGCAGCTTAGACAGGACCTACGAGCAGTACTTC
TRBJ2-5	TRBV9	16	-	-	CASSVGSSLIKETQYF	TGTGCCAGCAGCGTAGGAAGTAGCCTAATAAAAGAGACCCAGTACTTC
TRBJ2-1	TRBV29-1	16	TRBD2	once	CSVEGLREGLYNEQFF	TGCAGCGTTGAGGGGTTGCGGGAGGGCCTTTACAATGAGCAGTTCTTC
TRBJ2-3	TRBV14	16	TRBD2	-	CASSAGGTSERNTQYF	TGTGCCAGCAGCGCCGGAGGGACTAGCGAGCGAAATACGCAGTATTTT
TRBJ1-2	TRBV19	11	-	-	CASSAAGGYTF	TGTGCCAGTAGCGCGGCCGGGGGCTACACCTTC
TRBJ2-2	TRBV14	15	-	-	CASSQDRVRSWELFF	TGTGCCAGCAGCCAAGACAGGGTGAGGTCCTGGGAGCTGTTTTTT
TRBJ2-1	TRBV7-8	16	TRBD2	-	CASRPRLAELYNEQFF	TGTGCCAGCAGGCCAAGACTAGCGGAACTCTACAATGAGCAGTTCTTC
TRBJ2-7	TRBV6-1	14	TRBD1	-	CASSEGQGSDEQYF	TGTGCCAGCAGTGAGGGACAGGGGTCGGACGAGCAGTACTTC
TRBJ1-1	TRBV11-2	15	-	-	CASNQRAADITEAFF	TGTGCCAGCAACCAGCGGGCAGCTGATATCACTGAAGCTTTCTTT
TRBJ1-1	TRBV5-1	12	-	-	CASSLQGSEAFF	TGCGCCAGCAGCCTTCAGGGGTCTGAAGCTTTCTTT
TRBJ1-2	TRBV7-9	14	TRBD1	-	CASSSGQGPYGYTF	TGTGCCAGCAGCTCGGGACAGGGCCCCTATGGCTACACCTTC
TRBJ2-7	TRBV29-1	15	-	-	CSVELPNPGSYEQYF	TGCAGCGTTGAACTCCCAAACCCAGGGTCCTACGAGCAGTACTTC
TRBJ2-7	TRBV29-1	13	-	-	CSVPAGGPYEQYF	TGCAGCGTACCGGCGGGCGGCCCCTACGAGCAGTACTTC
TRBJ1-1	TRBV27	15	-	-	CASSLRGGYFAEAFF	TGTGCCAGCAGCCTCAGGGGAGGGTATTTCGCTGAAGCTTTCTTT
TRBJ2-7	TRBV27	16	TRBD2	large	CASSSGGSGSIYEQYF	TGTGCCAGCAGTTCCGGCGGTAGCGGGAGTATCTACGAGCAGTACTTC
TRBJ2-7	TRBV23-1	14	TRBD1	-	CASSQSGGNYEQYF	TGCGCCAGCAGTCAATCAGGGGGCAACTACGAGCAGTACTTC
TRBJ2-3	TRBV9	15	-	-	CASSVRGRVTDTQYF	TGTGCCAGCAGCGTTCGGGGGAGAGTCACAGATACGCAGTATTTT
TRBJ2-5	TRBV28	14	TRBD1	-	CASSRRGPQETQYF	TGTGCCAGCAGCCGCAGGGGGCCCCAAGAGACCCAGTACTTC
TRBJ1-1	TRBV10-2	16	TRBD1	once	CASSEPTGGHYTEAFF	TGCGCCAGCAGTGAGCCGACAGGGGGGCATTACACTGAAGCTTTCTTT
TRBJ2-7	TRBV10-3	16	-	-	CAISVVGTHLSYEQYF	TGTGCCATCAGTGTCGTCGGGACACACTTATCTTACGAGCAGTACTTC
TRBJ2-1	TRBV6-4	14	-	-	CASSDSIENNEQFF	TGTGCCAGCAGTGACTCGATAGAGAACAATGAGCAGTTCTTC
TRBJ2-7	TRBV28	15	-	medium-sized	CASSSPVGRDYEQYF	TGTGCCAGCAGTTCCCCGGTAGGGAGAGACTACGAGCAGTACTTC
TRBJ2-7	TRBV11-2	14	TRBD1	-	CASSAGTVYYEQYF	TGTGCCAGCAGCGCCGGGACAGTCTACTACGAGCAGTACTTC
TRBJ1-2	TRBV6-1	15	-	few	CASSEAWAAAYGYTF	TGTGCCAGCAGTGAAGCGTGGGCAGCCGCCTATGGCTACACCTTC
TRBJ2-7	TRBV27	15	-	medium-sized	CASSPHASGAYEQYF	TGTGCCAGCAGTCCCCACGCATCAGGGGCCTACGAGCAGTACTTC
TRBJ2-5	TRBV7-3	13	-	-	CASSLSGAETQYF	TGTGCCAGCAGCTTATCCGGAGCAGAGACCCAGTACTTC
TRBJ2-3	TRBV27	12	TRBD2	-	CATGGPRDTQYF	TGTGCCACGGGGGGGCCAAGGGATACGCAGTATTTT
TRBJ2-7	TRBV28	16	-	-	CASSLGAPQGPYEQYF	TGTGCCAGCAGTTTAGGGGCCCCGCAGGGCCCCTACGAGCAGTACTTC
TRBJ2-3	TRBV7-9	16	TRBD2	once	CASSRRGAGGPDTQYF	TGTGCCAGCAGCCGCCGGGGCGCGGGAGGCCCAGATACGCAGTATTTT
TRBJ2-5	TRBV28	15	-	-	CASSPGLETQETQYF	TGTGCCAGCAGCCCCGGCTTGGAGACCCAAGAGACCCAGTACTTC
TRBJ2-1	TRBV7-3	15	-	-	CASRMDSSSYNEQFF	TGTGCCAGCAGGATGGACTCGAGCTCCTACAATGAGCAGTTCTTC
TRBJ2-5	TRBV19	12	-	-	CASGPWGETQYF	TGTGCCTCGGGACCATGGGGTGAGACCCAGTACTTC
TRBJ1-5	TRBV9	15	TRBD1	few	CASSVDEGAGQPQHF	TGTGCCAGCAGCGTAGATGAGGGGGCCGGGCAGCCCCAGCATTTT
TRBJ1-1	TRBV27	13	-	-	CASGLTRNTEAFF	TGTGCCAGCGGTTTGACCAGGAACACTGAAGCTTTCTTT